What follows are 30 T cell receptor beta chains derived from one specimen sequenced in a study of shared clonotypes between healthy human individuals. Repertoires were generated with immunoSEQ multiplex PCR, while TCRdb's copy carries only in-frame clones and drops some. The table lists millions of clones, 95% of them singletons. Specimen: naive CD4+ T cells sorted from blood. Documented subset: CD45RA+ positively selected. All receptors come from a man between 18 and 35 years old in good health.

This chain connects TRBV11-3 to TRBJ1-4; 9 bases line up with TRBD1. The CDR3 totals 14 residues. J gave up 7 bases and V 10 bases, and 10 bases lay outside the gene matches. Germline loops: CDR1 SGHNT, CDR2 YENEEA. CDR3 amino acids: CANTPGQGCEKLFF. The CDR3 DNA is TGTGCCAACACACCGGGACAGGGATGTGAAAAACTGTTTTTT.

The chain combines TRBV2 with TRBJ2-5; no reliable D call. V was clipped by 7 bases and J by 3 bases, with 12 bases between them. The CDR3 runs to 13 residues. Germline V lookup: CDR1 SNHLY, CDR2 FYNNEI. CDR3 loop: CASILLGKETQYF. DNA of the CDR3: TGTGCCAGCATTTTGTTAGGAAAAGAGACCCAGTACTTC.

Comments on this clone: Other DNA sequences in this specimen translate into the identical CDR3. This chain joins TRBV6-5 and TRBJ1-1; TRBD1 is a possible D gene (6 bases). The CDR3 loop spans 14 amino acids. Germline loops: CDR1 MNHEY, CDR2 SVGAGI. The ends were cut back, 2 bases at V and 1 base at J, with 8 bases in the middle. Here the CDR3 reads CASSYLQGNTEAFF. In DNA, the CDR3 is TGTGCCAGCAGTTACCTACAGGGGAACACTGAAGCTTTCTTT.

In the case of this clone: This sample includes further DNA sequences coding for the same CDR3. This sequence joins TRBV5-1 and TRBJ1-4, with 9 bases identical to TRBD1. V dropped 3 bases and J dropped 7; count of bases not matched to a gene: 4. Looked up from germline, CDR1 is SGHRS and CDR2 is YFSETQ. This CDR3 is 14 amino acids long. The CDR3 loop reads CASSSGQGGEKLFF. CDR3 nucleotide sequence: TGCGCCAGCAGCTCGGGACAGGGAGGTGAAAAACTGTTTTTT.

The chain joins TRBV6-6 to TRBJ2-1; 7 nucleotides match TRBD2. Germline V gives CDR1 MNHNY, CDR2 SVGAGI (reference sequence). The trim removed 2 bases at V and 2 bases at J, leaving 6 bases unmatched. This CDR3 is built from 16 residues. CDR3 sequence reads: CASSYPGLGAYNEQFF. CDR3 sequence (DNA): TGTGCCAGCAGTTACCCCGGACTAGGGGCCTACAATGAGCAGTTCTTC.

V and J are TRBV6-5 and TRBJ1-2; D remains ambiguous. The CDR3 spans 12 residues. Per the germline V gene, CDR1 is MNHEY and CDR2 is SVGAGI. Trimming left V 6 bases short and J 8 bases short, with 13 bases between. CDR3 in amino acids: CASRHQEGGYTF. The CDR3 DNA follows: TGTGCCAGCAGACATCAGGAAGGGGGCTACACCTTC.

The chain links TRBV6-1 to TRBJ1-5, with a possible D match to TRBD1 (5 bases). Per germline, CDR1 MNHNS and CDR2 SASEGT. The CDR3 is 13 amino acids. Trimming took off 7 bases at V and 2 bases at J, with 9 bases between the two ends. This chain's CDR3 is CASIEGRNQPQHF. Here the CDR3 DNA reads TGTGCCAGCATCGAGGGACGCAATCAGCCCCAGCATTTT.

This chain joins TRBV5-1 and TRBJ2-3; TRBD1 aligns across 10 bases. The J segment lost 5 bases and the V segment lost 2 bases, leaving 5 bases of the junction unmatched. The CDR3 is 15 amino acids. Germline V gives CDR1 SGHRS, CDR2 YFSETQ. In DNA, the CDR3 is TGCGCCAGCAGCTTCGACAGGGGGCATGGAGATACGCAGTATTTT. This encodes CASSFDRGHGDTQYF.

This clone was counted between two and nine times. The rearrangement uses TRBV6-5 and TRBJ1-1; 10 nucleotides align to TRBD1. V was clipped by 6 bases and J by 5 bases; unmatched bases: 3. The CDR3 consists of 13 residues. Germline V CDR1 and CDR2: MNHEY, SVGAGI. The CDR3 nucleotides are TGTGCCAGCAGGGGACAGGGGATGACTGAAGCTTTCTTT. Its protein product is CASRGQGMTEAFF.

This chain connects TRBV11-2 to TRBJ2-1; D remains ambiguous. The ends were cut back, 0 bases at V and 7 bases at J, with 7 bases in the middle. Germline V lookup: CDR1 SGHAT, CDR2 FQNNGV. The CDR3 is 13 amino acids. CDR3 sequence: CASSLDQSNEQFF. CDR3 coding DNA: TGTGCCAGCAGCTTAGATCAAAGTAATGAGCAGTTCTTC.

CDR3 loop: CASSGPEGYGYTF. The CDR3 bases are TGTGCCAGCTCTGGACCGGAGGGCTATGGCTACACCTTC. The chain is built from TRBV6-1 and TRBJ1-2; D is undetermined. The CDR3 spans 13 residues. CDR1 is MNHNS, CDR2 SASEGT, per germline. Trimming took 8 bases from V and 4 from J, leaving 14 bases between them.

The V call is TRBV28, the J call TRBJ2-5; TRBD1 might be the D (6 bases). V lost 7 bases, J lost 2 bases, and 17 bases lay in between. Germline V CDR1 and CDR2: MDHEN, SYDVKM. The CDR3 contains 15 residues. The CDR3 here is CASTPRGRGQETQYF. The CDR3 DNA sequence: TGTGCCAGCACTCCCCGTGGCAGGGGACAAGAGACCCAGTACTTC.

The CDR3 region has the DNA TGCGCCAGCAGTGAGTCGTACGGCGTTACGAACACCGGGGAGCTGTTTTTT. This gives the protein CASSESYGVTNTGELFF. V and J are TRBV10-1 and TRBJ2-2, with D uncertain. Germline loops: CDR1 WNHNN, CDR2 SYGVQD (reference sequence). V lost 0 bases and J lost 0, with 11 bases in between. The CDR3 is 17 amino acids.

Worth noting for this clone: The same CDR3 also results from other DNA sequences found in this sample. J is TRBJ1-1 and V is TRBV2, with D uncertain. V gave up 3 bases and J gave up 4 bases, with 6 bases separating them. Germline V lookup: CDR1 SNHLY, CDR2 FYNNEI. The CDR3 extends over 12 amino acids. CDR3 loop: CASSDLGTEAFF. CDR3 in DNA: TGTGCCAGCAGTGACCTCGGCACTGAAGCTTTCTTT.

The chain links TRBV6-5 to TRBJ1-5; the match to TRBD1 covers 7 bases. Germline V lookup: CDR1 MNHEY, CDR2 SVGAGI. V lost 5 bases and J lost 0; bases outside the gene matches: 4. This CDR3 contains 15 residues. The CDR3 DNA reads as TGTGCCAGCAGTAGGGGGCGTGGTAGCAATCAGCCCCAGCATTTT. Translated, it gives CASSRGRGSNQPQHF.

The V gene is TRBV29-1, the J gene TRBJ1-1; D is perhaps TRBD1 (5 bases). The length of the CDR3 is 13 residues. Germline CDR1 SQVTM, CDR2 ANQGSEA. V lost 3 bases to trimming and J lost 4 bases, with 12 bases between them. CDR3 region: CSVDQSQGTEAFF. The CDR3 region has the DNA TGCAGCGTTGACCAAAGTCAGGGCACTGAAGCTTTCTTT.

V and J are TRBV5-8 and TRBJ2-6; D is ambiguous. Trimming left V 4 bases short and J 0 bases short, with 5 bases between. CDR3 length: 14 amino acids. Germline-derived CDR1 and CDR2 are SGHTS and YDEGEE. CDR3 loop: CASSTLSGANVLTF. CDR3 bases: TGTGCCAGCAGCACCCTCTCTGGGGCCAACGTCCTGACTTTC.

The chain couples TRBV10-3 to TRBJ2-7; D is unclear. The CDR3 runs 14 residues. CDR1 ENHRY and CDR2 SYGVKD come from the germline V gene. Trimming removed 3 bases from V and 0 bases from J, with 9 bases in between. CDR3 coding DNA: TGTGCCATCAGTGACGGCAGGATCTCCTACGAGCAGTACTTC. Translated: CAISDGRISYEQYF.

For the CDR3, the DNA is TGTGCCAGCAGCCCCTCGAGCGAGCAGTACTTC. The encoded protein is CASSPSSEQYF. The chain combines TRBV7-2 with TRBJ2-7; D ambiguous. This CDR3 has 11 residues. The V and J ends lost 5 bases and 6 bases respectively, with 8 bases between them. CDR1 and CDR2 (germline): SGHTA, FQGNSA.

As regards this clone: Within the sample, other DNA sequences also encode this same CDR3. V and J are TRBV28 and TRBJ1-2; D ambiguous. Germline loops: CDR1 MDHEN, CDR2 SYDVKM. V lost 2 bases and J lost 4, with 5 bases in between. This CDR3 has 12 residues. The CDR3 DNA reads TGTGCCAGCAGTTTAGCAAGCTATGGCTACACCTTC. Amino acids: CASSLASYGYTF.

The rearrangement uses TRBV5-8 and TRBJ1-5; D gene ambiguous. Trimming removed 4 bases at V and 0 bases at J, with 17 bases between. The CDR3 loop spans 17 amino acids. The germline V gene encodes CDR1 SGHTS and CDR2 YDEGEE. The CDR3 bases are TGTGCCAGCAGCAAACGATTATCAGCCGATAGCAATCAGCCCCAGCATTTT. It is translated as CASSKRLSADSNQPQHF.

The genes are TRBV18 and TRBJ1-5, with D unresolved. The germline gives CDR1 KGHSH, CDR2 LQKENI. This CDR3 is built from 16 residues. Trimming removed 5 bases from V and 0 bases from J, with 14 bases in between. The CDR3, as DNA: TGTGCCAGCTCAAGTCAGAGTGCTTATAGCAATCAGCCCCAGCATTTT. Translating it yields CASSSQSAYSNQPQHF.

This sequence joins TRBV2 and TRBJ2-7; no firm D call. V gave up 7 bases and J gave up 4 bases, with 14 bases separating them. CDR3 length equals 13 residues. CDR1 and CDR2 (germline): SNHLY, FYNNEI. In DNA, the CDR3 is TGTGCCAGCACCGGCTGGCGCGATTACGAGCAGTACTTC. This encodes CASTGWRDYEQYF.

This rearrangement joins TRBV7-9 to TRBJ2-7; tentative D call: TRBD2 (6 bases). From germline, CDR1 is SEHNR and CDR2 FQNEAQ (reference sequence). V gave up 1 base and J gave up 0 bases, with 13 bases separating them. The CDR3 is made up of 16 amino acids. This CDR3 is CASSLGSGGFSYEQYF. The CDR3 nucleotides read TGTGCCAGCAGCTTAGGGAGCGGAGGGTTCTCCTACGAGCAGTACTTC.

CDR3 in amino acids: CATRGGLMNTEAFF. The CDR3 coding sequence is TGTGCCACCCGGGGCGGGCTCATGAACACTGAAGCTTTCTTT. This chain joins TRBV2 and TRBJ1-1; perhaps TRBD1 as D (5 bases). This CDR3 is built from 14 residues. CDR1 and CDR2 from the germline V gene are SNHLY and FYNNEI. The V gene lost 10 bases and the J gene lost 0 bases, with 15 bases spanning the gap.

The rearrangement joins TRBV27 to TRBJ1-2; maybe TRBD1 (6 bases). V lost 1 base and J lost 2, with 11 bases in between. The CDR3 contains 15 residues. From germline, CDR1 is MNHEY and CDR2 SMNVEV (reference sequence). DNA of the CDR3: TGTGCCAGCAGTTTATACGCAGGGGAGAACTATGGCTACACCTTC. This encodes CASSLYAGENYGYTF.

The CDR3: CASSSQTGLSTDTQYF. DNA of the CDR3: TGTGCCAGCAGTTCTCAGACGGGCCTAAGCACAGATACGCAGTATTTT. The rearrangement links TRBV2 to TRBJ2-3, with D unclear. The CDR3 covers 16 residues. CDR1 SNHLY and CDR2 FYNNEI come from the germline V gene. The V and J ends lost 5 bases and 0 bases respectively, with 15 bases between them.

The V and J genes are TRBV18 and TRBJ2-5, with a possible D match to TRBD1 (5 bases). Trimming removed 3 bases at V and 5 bases at J, with 19 bases between. CDR3 size: 16 residues. Germline V gene data show CDR1 as KGHSH and CDR2 as LQKENI. The chain's CDR3 is CASSPSFGFPGETQYF. DNA for the CDR3: TGTGCCAGCTCACCCTCTTTTGGGTTCCCAGGGGAGACCCAGTACTTC. Variable domain in full (rest from reference TRBV18 and TRBJ2-5): NAGVMQNPRHLVRRRGQEARLRCSPMKGHSHVYWYRQLPEEGLKFMVYLQKENIIDESGMPKERFSAEFPKEGPSILRIQQVVRGDSAAYFCASSPSFGFPGETQYFGPGTRLLVL.

CDR3 loop: CASSLGVLSPHQPQHF. The CDR3 region has the DNA TGTGCCAGCAGTTTAGGGGTGCTTTCCCCCCATCAGCCCCAGCATTTT. The rearrangement joins TRBV28 to TRBJ1-5; D is ambiguous. V lost 2 bases and J 5 bases, leaving 16 bases between the germline ends. CDR1 and CDR2 from the germline V gene are MDHEN and SYDVKM. The CDR3 runs 16 residues.

This chain uses TRBV7-9 with TRBJ2-7, with 7 bases lining up with TRBD2. This CDR3 has 15 amino acids. CDR1 SEHNR and CDR2 FQNEAQ come from the germline V gene (reference sequence). V was clipped by 1 base and J by 3 bases; unmatched bases: 6. CDR3 amino acids: CASSLGPSGYYEQYF. CDR3 sequence (DNA): TGTGCCAGCAGCTTAGGTCCTAGCGGATACTACGAGCAGTACTTC.